Listed here is a single TCR beta chain. Original methodology: For nucleated cells, counts were estimated from reference gene primer amplification. Repertoires were generated with immunoSEQ multiplex PCR, while TCRdb's copy carries only in-frame clones and drops some. V and J calls and clone size are as listed in that table; D and trimming were resolved from the DNA. Of around 52,000 clones in the sample, around 82% were seen once. V shed 4 bases, J shed 13 bases, and the junction held 8 bases outside the gene matches. Germline CDR1 is SGDLS and CDR2 is YYNGEE. The CDR3 runs to 13 residues. This specimen comes from a study of blood T cell repertoires in COVID-19. In the study overall: PBMCs, B-cell-depleted T cells, or T cells were the source of the cDNA or gDNA that made up the material.

This clonotype was sampled from a woman of 80 years or more with acute or convalescent COVID-19. Sequencing used peripheral blood. The J gene is TRBJ1-6, the V gene TRBV9, with 7 bases fitting TRBD1. CDR3 in amino acids: CASSPNDRAPLHF. The CDR3 DNA sequence: TGTGCCAGCAGCCCAAACGACAGGGCCCCCCTCCACTTT.